This T cell receptor (beta chain) was sequenced for a study of T cell responses to AZD1222 COVID-19 vaccine. V was trimmed by 2 bases and J by 2 bases, leaving 16 bases between them. There are 16 residues in the CDR3. Germline V gene data show CDR1 as MNHEY and CDR2 as SVGAGI. TCRdb keeps only in-frame clones here, not all; method: immunoSEQ multiplex PCR. The table has about 98,000 clones, around 88% seen once. Points from the study as a whole: Dominant at 160-218 and 743-854, vaccine-associated CD4 TCRs also spanned spike. Females outnumbered males among donors, who were mostly white British; clonal diversity was possibly underestimated. Spike-specific TCR repertoires showed rising breadth and depth after two AZD1222 doses.

Notes on this clone: The antigen remains unidentified.

The sequenced sample was peripheral blood, obtained on day 0 of MenACWY control vaccination. The rearrangement joins TRBV6-5 to TRBJ2-7, with D maybe TRBD2 (6 bases). This receptor was obtained from an adult in good health. Written as DNA, the CDR3 is TGTGCCAGCAGTTACGGGGGGAACTCTCACCCCTACGAGCAGTACTTC. Its protein is CASSYGGNSHPYEQYF.